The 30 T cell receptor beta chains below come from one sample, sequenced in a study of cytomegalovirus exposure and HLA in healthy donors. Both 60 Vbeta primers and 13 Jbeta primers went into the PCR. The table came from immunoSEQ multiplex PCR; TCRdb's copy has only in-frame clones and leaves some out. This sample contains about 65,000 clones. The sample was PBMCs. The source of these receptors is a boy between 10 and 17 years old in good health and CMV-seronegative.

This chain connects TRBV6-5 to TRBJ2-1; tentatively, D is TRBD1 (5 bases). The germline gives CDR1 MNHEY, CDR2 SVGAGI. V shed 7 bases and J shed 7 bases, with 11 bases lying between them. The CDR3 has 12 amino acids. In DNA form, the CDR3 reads TGTGCCAGCAACACCCAGGGAAATGAGCAGTTCTTC. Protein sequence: CASNTQGNEQFF.

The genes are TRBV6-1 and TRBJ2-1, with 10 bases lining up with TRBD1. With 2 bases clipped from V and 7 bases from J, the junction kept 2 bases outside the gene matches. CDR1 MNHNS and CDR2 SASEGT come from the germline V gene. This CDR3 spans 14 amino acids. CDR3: CASSEPGQGNEQFF. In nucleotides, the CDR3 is TGTGCCAGCAGTGAACCGGGACAGGGGAATGAGCAGTTCTTC.

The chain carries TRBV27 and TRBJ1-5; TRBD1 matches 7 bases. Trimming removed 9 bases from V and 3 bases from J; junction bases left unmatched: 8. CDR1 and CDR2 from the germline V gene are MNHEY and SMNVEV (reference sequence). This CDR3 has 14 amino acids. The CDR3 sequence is CARAGTELNQPQHF. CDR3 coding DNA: TGTGCCAGAGCCGGGACAGAACTCAATCAGCCCCAGCATTTT.

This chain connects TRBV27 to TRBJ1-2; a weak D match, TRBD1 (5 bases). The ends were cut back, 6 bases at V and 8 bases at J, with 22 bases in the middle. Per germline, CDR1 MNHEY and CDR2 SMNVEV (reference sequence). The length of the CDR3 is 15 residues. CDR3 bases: TGTGCCAGCAGCTCTCCCGGGACGTTCGGAGGGGGCTACACCTTC. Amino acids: CASSSPGTFGGGYTF.

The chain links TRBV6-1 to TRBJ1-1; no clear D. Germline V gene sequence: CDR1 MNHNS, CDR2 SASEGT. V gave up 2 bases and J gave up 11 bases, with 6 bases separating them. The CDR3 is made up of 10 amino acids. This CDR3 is CASSEYRAFF. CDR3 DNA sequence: TGTGCCAGCAGTGAATATCGGGCTTTCTTT.

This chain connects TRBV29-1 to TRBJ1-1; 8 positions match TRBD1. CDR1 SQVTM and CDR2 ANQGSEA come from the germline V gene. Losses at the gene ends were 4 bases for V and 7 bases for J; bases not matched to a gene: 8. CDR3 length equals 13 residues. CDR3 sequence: CSVGHSGTGEAFF. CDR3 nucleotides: TGCAGCGTTGGGCATTCAGGGACAGGTGAAGCTTTCTTT. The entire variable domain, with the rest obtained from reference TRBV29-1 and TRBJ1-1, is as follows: SAVISQKPSRDICQRGTSLTIQCQVDSQVTMMFWYRQQPGQSLTLIATANQGSEATYESGFVIDKFPISRPNLTFSTLTVSNMSPEDSSIYLCSVGHSGTGEAFFGQGTRLTVV.

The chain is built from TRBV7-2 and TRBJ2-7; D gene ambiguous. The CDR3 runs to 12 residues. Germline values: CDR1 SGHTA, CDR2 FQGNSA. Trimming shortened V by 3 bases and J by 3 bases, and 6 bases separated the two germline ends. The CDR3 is CASSFNLYEQYF. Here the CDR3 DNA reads TGTGCCAGCAGCTTTAATCTCTACGAGCAGTACTTC.

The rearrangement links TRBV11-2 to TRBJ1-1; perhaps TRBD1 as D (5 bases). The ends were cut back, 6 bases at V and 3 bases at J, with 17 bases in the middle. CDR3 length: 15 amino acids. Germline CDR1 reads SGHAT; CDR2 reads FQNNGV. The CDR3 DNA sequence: TGTGCCAGCAGTTTGAACCAGGGCGGACACACTGAAGCTTTCTTT. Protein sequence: CASSLNQGGHTEAFF.

CDR3 loop: CASSLQGLASSYEQYF. The CDR3 DNA is TGTGCCAGCAGCTTACAGGGACTAGCCTCCTCCTACGAGCAGTACTTC. The chain combines TRBV13 with TRBJ2-7; 9 bases agree with TRBD2. CDR1 and CDR2 from the germline V gene are PRHDT and FYEKMQ (reference sequence). With V trimmed by 2 bases and J by 0 bases, 5 bases remained unmatched. CDR3 length equals 16 residues. The complete variable domain, with remaining parts taken from reference TRBV13 and TRBJ2-7, reads AAGVIQSPRHLIKEKRETATLKCYPIPRHDTVYWYQQGPGQDPQFLISFYEKMQSDKGSIPDRFSAQQFSDYHSELNMSSLELGDSALYFCASSLQGLASSYEQYFGPGTRLTVT.

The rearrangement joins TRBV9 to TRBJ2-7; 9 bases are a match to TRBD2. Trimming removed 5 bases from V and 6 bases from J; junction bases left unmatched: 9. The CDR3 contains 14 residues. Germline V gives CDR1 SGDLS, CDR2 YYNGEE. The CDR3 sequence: CASSVLAGGGEQYF. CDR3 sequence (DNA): TGTGCCAGCAGTGTCCTGGCGGGAGGGGGCGAGCAGTACTTC.

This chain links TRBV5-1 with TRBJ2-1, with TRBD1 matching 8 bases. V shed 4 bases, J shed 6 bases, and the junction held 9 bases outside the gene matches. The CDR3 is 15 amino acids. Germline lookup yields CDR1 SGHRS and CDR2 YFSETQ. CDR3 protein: CASSPTPDRANEQFF. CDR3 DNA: TGCGCCAGCAGCCCTACCCCGGACAGGGCCAATGAGCAGTTCTTC. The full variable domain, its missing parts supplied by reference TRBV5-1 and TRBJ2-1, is KAGVTQTPRYLIKTRGQQVTLSCSPISGHRSVSWYQQTPGQGLQFLFEYFSETQRNKGNFPGRFSGRQFSNSRSEMNVSTLELGDSALYLCASSPTPDRANEQFFGPGTRLTVL.

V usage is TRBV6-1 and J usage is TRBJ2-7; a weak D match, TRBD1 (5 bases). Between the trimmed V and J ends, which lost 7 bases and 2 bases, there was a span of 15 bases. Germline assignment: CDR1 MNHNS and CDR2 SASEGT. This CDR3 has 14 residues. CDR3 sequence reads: CASKSQGWAYEQYF. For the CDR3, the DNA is TGTGCCAGCAAATCCCAGGGATGGGCCTACGAGCAGTACTTC.

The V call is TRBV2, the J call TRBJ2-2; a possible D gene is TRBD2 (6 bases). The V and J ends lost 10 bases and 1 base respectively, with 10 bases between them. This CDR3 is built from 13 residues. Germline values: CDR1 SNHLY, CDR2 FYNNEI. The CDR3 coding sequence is TGTGCCACCCCGGGGGAGAACACCGGGGAGCTGTTTTTT. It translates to CATPGENTGELFF.

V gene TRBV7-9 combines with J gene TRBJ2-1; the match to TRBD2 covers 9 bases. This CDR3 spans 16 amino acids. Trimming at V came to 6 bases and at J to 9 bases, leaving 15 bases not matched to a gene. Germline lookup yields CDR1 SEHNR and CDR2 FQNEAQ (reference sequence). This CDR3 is CASRRGAGGPVGEQFF. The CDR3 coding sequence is TGTGCCAGCAGGAGGGGGGCGGGAGGGCCGGTCGGTGAGCAGTTCTTC. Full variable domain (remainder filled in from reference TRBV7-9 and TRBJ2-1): DTGVSQNPRHKITKRGQNVTFRCDPISEHNRLYWYRQTLGQGPEFLTYFQNEAQLEKSRLLSDRFSAERPKGSFSTLEIQRTEQGDSAMYLCASRRGAGGPVGEQFFGPGTRLTVL.

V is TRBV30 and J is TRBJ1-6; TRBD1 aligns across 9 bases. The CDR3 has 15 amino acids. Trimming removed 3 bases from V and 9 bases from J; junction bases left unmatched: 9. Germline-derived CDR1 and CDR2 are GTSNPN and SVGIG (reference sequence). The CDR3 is CAWRASGTGPSPLHF. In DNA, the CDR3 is TGTGCCTGGAGGGCGTCCGGGACAGGGCCTTCACCCCTCCACTTT.

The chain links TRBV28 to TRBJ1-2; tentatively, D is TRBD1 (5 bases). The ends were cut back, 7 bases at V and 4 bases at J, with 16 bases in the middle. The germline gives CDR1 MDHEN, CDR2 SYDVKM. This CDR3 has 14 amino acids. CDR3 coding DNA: TGTGCCAGCACCCGGGGGGGGGACGGCTATGGCTACACCTTC. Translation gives CASTRGGDGYGYTF.

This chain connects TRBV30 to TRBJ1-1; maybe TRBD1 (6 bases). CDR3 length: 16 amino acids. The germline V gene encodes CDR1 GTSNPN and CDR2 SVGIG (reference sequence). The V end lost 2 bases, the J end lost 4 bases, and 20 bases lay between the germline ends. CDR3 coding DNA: TGTGCCTGGAGTAAATGGGGGGGCTCTGAGTCCACTGAAGCTTTCTTT. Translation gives CAWSKWGGSESTEAFF.

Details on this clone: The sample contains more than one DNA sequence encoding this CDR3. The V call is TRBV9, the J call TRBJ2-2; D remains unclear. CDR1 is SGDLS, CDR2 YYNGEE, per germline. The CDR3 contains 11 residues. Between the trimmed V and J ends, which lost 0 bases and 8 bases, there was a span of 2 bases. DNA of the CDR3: TGTGCCAGCAGCGTAGCGGGGGAGCTGTTTTTT. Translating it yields CASSVAGELFF.

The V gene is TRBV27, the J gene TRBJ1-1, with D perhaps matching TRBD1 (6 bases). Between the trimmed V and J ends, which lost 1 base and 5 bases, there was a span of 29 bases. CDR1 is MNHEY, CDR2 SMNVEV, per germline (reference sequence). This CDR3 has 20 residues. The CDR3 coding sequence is TGTGCCAGCAGTTTATACCCGCCTCCCTGGCAGGGGAGGGGAGGGACTGAAGCTTTCTTT. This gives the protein CASSLYPPPWQGRGGTEAFF.

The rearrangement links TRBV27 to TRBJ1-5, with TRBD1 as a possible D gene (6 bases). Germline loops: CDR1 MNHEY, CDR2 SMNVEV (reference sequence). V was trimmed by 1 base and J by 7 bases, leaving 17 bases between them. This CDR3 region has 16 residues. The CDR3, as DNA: TGTGCCAGCAGTTTATTATACAGGGCAAAGGAACAGCCCCAGCATTTT. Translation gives CASSLLYRAKEQPQHF.

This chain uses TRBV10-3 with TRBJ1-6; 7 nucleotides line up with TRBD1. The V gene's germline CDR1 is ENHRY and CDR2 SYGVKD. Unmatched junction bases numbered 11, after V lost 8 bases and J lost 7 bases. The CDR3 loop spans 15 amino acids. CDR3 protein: CAIHTRDSLNSPLHF. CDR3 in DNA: TGTGCCATCCATACTCGGGACAGCCTAAATTCACCCCTCCACTTT.

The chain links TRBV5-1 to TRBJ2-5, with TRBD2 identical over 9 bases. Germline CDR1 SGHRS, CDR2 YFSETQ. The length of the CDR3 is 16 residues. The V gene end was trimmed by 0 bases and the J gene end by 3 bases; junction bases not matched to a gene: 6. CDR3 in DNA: TGCGCCAGCAGCTTGGCGGCGGGGGGGCTAAAAGAGACCCAGTACTTC. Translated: CASSLAAGGLKETQYF.

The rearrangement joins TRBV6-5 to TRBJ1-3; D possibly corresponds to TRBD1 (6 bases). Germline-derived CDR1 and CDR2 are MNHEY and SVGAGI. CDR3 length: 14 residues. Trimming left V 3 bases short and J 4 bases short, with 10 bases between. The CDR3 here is CASSYSGQGNTIYF. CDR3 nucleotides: TGTGCCAGCAGTTATTCCGGACAGGGAAACACCATATATTTT.

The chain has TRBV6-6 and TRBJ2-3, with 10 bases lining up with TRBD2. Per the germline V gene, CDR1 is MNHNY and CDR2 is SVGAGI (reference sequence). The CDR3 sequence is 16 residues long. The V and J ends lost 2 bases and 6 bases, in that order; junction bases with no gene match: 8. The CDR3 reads CASSYPSGSLSDTQYF. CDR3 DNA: TGTGCCAGCAGTTACCCTAGCGGGAGTCTATCCGATACGCAGTATTTT.

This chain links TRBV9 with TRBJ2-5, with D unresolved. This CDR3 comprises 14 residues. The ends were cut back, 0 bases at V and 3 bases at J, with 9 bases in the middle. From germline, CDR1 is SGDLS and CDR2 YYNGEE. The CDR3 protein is CASSVAGTEETQYF. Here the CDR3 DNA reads TGTGCCAGCAGCGTAGCTGGAACAGAAGAGACCCAGTACTTC.

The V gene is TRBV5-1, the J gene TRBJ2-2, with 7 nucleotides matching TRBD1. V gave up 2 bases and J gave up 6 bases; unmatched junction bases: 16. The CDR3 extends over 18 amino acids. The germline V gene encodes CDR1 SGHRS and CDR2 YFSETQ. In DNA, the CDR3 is TGCGCCAGCAGCTTCCGAACAAATACAGGGGATTGGGCCGGGGAGCTGTTTTTT. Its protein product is CASSFRTNTGDWAGELFF.

This chain's CDR3 is CASSVQENTGELFF. The CDR3, as DNA: TGTGCCAGCAGTGTTCAGGAGAACACCGGGGAGCTGTTTTTT. The J gene is TRBJ2-2, the V gene TRBV2; no reliable D call. The ends were cut back, 4 bases at V and 1 base at J, with 7 bases in the middle. The CDR3 runs 14 residues. CDR1 and CDR2 (germline): SNHLY, FYNNEI. Filled out from reference TRBV2 and TRBJ2-2, the complete variable domain reads EPEVTQTPSHQVTQMGQEVILRCVPISNHLYFYWYRQILGQKVEFLVSFYNNEISEKSEIFDDQFSVERPDGSNFTLKIRSTKLEDSAMYFCASSVQENTGELFFGEGSRLTVL.

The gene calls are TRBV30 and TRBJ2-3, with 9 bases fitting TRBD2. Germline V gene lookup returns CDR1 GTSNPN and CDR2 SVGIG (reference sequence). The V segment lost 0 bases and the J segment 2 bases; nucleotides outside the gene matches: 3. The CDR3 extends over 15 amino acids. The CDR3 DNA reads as TGTGCCTGGAGTGTAGTAGCGGGGGCCACAGATACGCAGTATTTT. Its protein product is CAWSVVAGATDTQYF.

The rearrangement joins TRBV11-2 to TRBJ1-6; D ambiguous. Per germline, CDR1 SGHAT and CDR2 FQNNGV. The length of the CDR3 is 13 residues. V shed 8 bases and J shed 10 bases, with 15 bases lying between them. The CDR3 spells CASARVAGSPLHF. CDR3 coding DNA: TGTGCCAGCGCGCGTGTCGCGGGGTCACCCCTCCACTTT.

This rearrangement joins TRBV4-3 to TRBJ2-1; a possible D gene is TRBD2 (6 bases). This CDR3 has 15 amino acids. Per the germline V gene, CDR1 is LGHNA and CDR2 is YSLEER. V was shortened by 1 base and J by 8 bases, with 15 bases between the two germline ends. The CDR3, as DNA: TGCGCCAGCAGCCAAGGGAGGGGTTTTGGAGATGAGCAGTTCTTC. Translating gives CASSQGRGFGDEQFF.